Sequencing of this T cell receptor (beta chain) was carried out in a study of CD8+CD57+ T cells in acquired aplastic anemia. Study-level background: The average for DNA from sorted CD4+ and CD8+ cells was 2.5 to 4 ug.

For CDR3 and TCR beta VDJ profiling, genomic DNA was the template used. Using its own MiXCR run on the reads, TCRdb lists one record per CDR3 protein. There are fewer than 250,000 distinct CDR3 sequences in the sample; more than 40% occur only once, and approximately 8% lies in the top ten. Patients who underwent sequencing had shown CD8+CD57+ cell expansion by flow cytometry. With no exception, the patients had severe acquired aplastic anemia. All patients were therapy-naive when blood was sampled. Study-level points and caveats: Patients shared under 30 CD8+ CDR3 sequences with controls.

At least ten counts were recorded for this clonotype. Its target is not known. The specimen was sorted CD4+, CD8+, or CD8+CD57+ T cells (not recorded which) from PBMCs. The sequence was collected from a human donor with aplastic anemia.

The DNA for the CDR3 is TGTGCCAGCAGCCCGGACAGGGTTAGCAATCAGCCCCAGCATTTT. Its protein product is CASSPDRVSNQPQHF. The chain links TRBV7-8 to TRBJ1-5; TRBD1 matches 8 bases. Germline trimming cut 5 bases from V and 0 bases from J; bases unmatched to any gene: 3. The length of the CDR3 is 15 residues. CDR1 is SGHVS, CDR2 FQNEAQ, per germline.